The 18 T cell receptor beta chains given below trace back to one sample, sequenced in a study of T cell responses to AZD1222 COVID-19 vaccine. Generated by immunoSEQ multiplex PCR, the TCRdb table keeps only in-frame clones and is missing some. The data show about 90,000 clones, with about 93% seen just once and roughly 5.5% held by the top ten. The source was peripheral blood, collected on day 0 of MenACWY control vaccination. These receptors all stem from an adult in good health.

The genes are TRBV6-4 and TRBJ2-3, with a tentative D call TRBD2 (6 bases). The CDR3 covers 16 residues. The germline CDR1 and CDR2 sequences are MRHNA and SNTAGT. V lost 3 bases to trimming and J lost 4 bases, with 17 bases between them. The CDR3 nucleotides read TGTGCCAGCAGTGAAATCTATGGAGGGCGGTCAGATACGCAGTATTTT. It specifies CASSEIYGGRSDTQYF.

This clone has only one observation. This rearrangement joins TRBV6-1 to TRBJ1-1; the D is unclear. Germline V CDR1 and CDR2: MNHNS, SASEGT. V was pared by 0 bases and J by 7 bases, with 15 bases between. The CDR3 sequence is 15 residues long. CDR3 sequence (DNA): TGTGCCAGCAGTGAAGCCTACAGACTCGAAGGTGAAGCTTTCTTT. This translates into CASSEAYRLEGEAFF.

The J gene is TRBJ2-3, the V gene TRBV21-1; no check of the table's D call, TRBD2, against the DNA was made. TRBV21-1 is a pseudogene locus. CDR3 length: 18 amino acids. CDR3 bases: TGTGCCAGCAGCAAGGGTGTAGAGGAGGCCCCAAGCACAGATACGCAGTATTTT. The encoded protein is CASSKGVEEAPSTDTQYF.

The chain employs TRBV6-2 or TRBV6-3 and TRBJ1-6, with 8 bases that match TRBD1. Germline assignment: CDR1 MNHEY and CDR2 SVGEGT. After removal of 6 bases from V and 7 bases from J, the junction contained 5 bases not matched to a gene. CDR3 length: 14 amino acids. This chain's CDR3 is CASSRDRGNSPLHF. In nucleotides, the CDR3 is TGTGCCAGCAGCCGCGACAGGGGAAATTCACCCCTCCACTTT.

The chain couples TRBV5-6 to TRBJ1-2; 7 bases agree with TRBD1. Germline values: CDR1 SGHDT, CDR2 YYEEEE. CDR3 size: 16 residues. The ends lost 0 bases at V and 0 bases at J; junction bases unmatched: 5. CDR3 amino acids: CASSLAGTAANYGYTF. Written as DNA, the CDR3 is TGTGCCAGCAGCTTGGCCGGGACAGCTGCTAACTATGGCTACACCTTC.

The genes are TRBV7-3 and TRBJ1-3, with TRBD1 as a possible D gene (5 bases). The CDR3 has 15 residues. Germline CDR1 is SGHTA and CDR2 is FQGTGA. V lost 6 bases and J 7 bases, leaving 19 bases between the germline ends. CDR3 sequence (DNA): TGTGCCAGCAGGGATACGGGGGGAGTTGGTAACACCATATATTTT. Protein sequence: CASRDTGGVGNTIYF.

The J gene is TRBJ1-4, the V gene TRBV19; possible D gene TRBD1, 5 bases. The V and J ends lost 3 bases and 7 bases respectively, with 12 bases between them. The CDR3 spans 14 residues. Looked up from germline, CDR1 is LNHDA and CDR2 is SQIVND (reference sequence). The CDR3 DNA reads as TGTGCCAGTAGTATCCAGGGACCGGGTGAAAAACTGTTTTTT. Translation: CASSIQGPGEKLFF.

The chain joins TRBV18 to TRBJ2-5; 10 nucleotides align to TRBD2. The CDR3 is 14 amino acids. Trimming took 4 bases from V and 1 from J; bases not matched to a gene: 0. Germline CDR1 is KGHSH and CDR2 is LQKENI. Here the CDR3 DNA reads TGTGCCAGCTCACTAGCGGGGGGCCAAGAGACCCAGTACTTC. This gives the protein CASSLAGGQETQYF.

The CDR3 is CASSWADQETQYF. In DNA, the CDR3 is TGTGCCAGCAGTTGGGCGGACCAAGAGACCCAGTACTTC. The gene calls are TRBV6-6 and TRBJ2-5; D gene uncertain. The ends were cut back, 4 bases at V and 0 bases at J, with 6 bases in the middle. From germline, CDR1 is MNHNY and CDR2 SVGAGI (reference sequence). The CDR3 loop spans 13 amino acids.

J is TRBJ1-4 and V is TRBV27, with TRBD1 as a possible D gene (6 bases). V gave up 0 bases and J gave up 8 bases, with 13 bases separating them. Germline V gives CDR1 MNHEY, CDR2 SMNVEV (reference sequence). The CDR3 length is 15 residues. In DNA, the CDR3 is TGTGCCAGCAGTTTATCCGGGGGGCGTGAAGAAAAACTGTTTTTT. As protein: CASSLSGGREEKLFF.

The V and J genes are TRBV3-1 (or the pseudogene TRBV3-2) and TRBJ2-7, with D perhaps TRBD1 or TRBD2 (5 bases each). V was pared by 3 bases and J by 2 bases, with 5 bases between. The CDR3 is 12 amino acids. The V gene's germline CDR1 is LGHDT and CDR2 YNNKEL (reference sequence). The CDR3 loop is CASSQGAYEQYF. The CDR3 DNA follows: TGTGCCAGCAGCCAGGGGGCCTACGAGCAGTACTTC.

J is TRBJ1-5 and V is TRBV28, with 9 bases lining up with TRBD1. V shed 2 bases, J shed 2 bases, and the junction held 16 bases outside the gene matches. The CDR3 sequence is 20 residues long. Per germline, CDR1 MDHEN and CDR2 SYDVKM. The CDR3 nucleotides are TGTGCCAGCAGTTTAGGACTCCGGGACAGGGTTAGCTGGGGCAATCAGCCCCAGCATTTT. Its protein product is CASSLGLRDRVSWGNQPQHF.

Only one count was recorded for this clone. The J gene is TRBJ1-6, the V gene TRBV3-1 (or the pseudogene TRBV3-2); D gene unclear. Germline V gene lookup returns CDR1 LGHDT and CDR2 YNNKEL (reference sequence). The CDR3 is made up of 12 amino acids. With 3 bases removed from V and 8 bases from J, the gap between germline ends came to 5 bases. In DNA form, the CDR3 reads TGTGCCAGCAGCCACACAGATTCACCCCTCCACTTT. Its translation: CASSHTDSPLHF.

The chain employs TRBV11-2 and TRBJ1-3; D is uncertain. Germline V gives CDR1 SGHAT, CDR2 FQNNGV. Trimming took off 4 bases at V and 2 bases at J, with 15 bases between the two ends. The CDR3 consists of 16 residues. The CDR3, as DNA: TGTGCCAGCAGCTCCCGGGGTACTGGAACTGGAAACACCATATATTTT. It yields the protein CASSSRGTGTGNTIYF.

This chain joins TRBV23-1 and TRBJ1-2, with a weak D call TRBD1 (5 bases). TRBV23-1 is labeled an ORF, and its function is uncertain. V was clipped by 4 bases and J by 1 base, with 7 bases between them. This CDR3 contains 13 residues. CDR3 sequence: CASSPQVNYGYTF. The CDR3 DNA reads TGCGCCAGCAGTCCACAGGTTAACTATGGCTACACCTTC.

This clone occurred once. The chain combines TRBV18 with TRBJ1-3, with a tentative D call TRBD1 (5 bases). The CDR3 is made up of 15 amino acids. The V and J ends lost 4 bases and 2 bases respectively, with 12 bases between them. Germline-derived CDR1 and CDR2 are KGHSH and LQKENI. CDR3 in DNA: TGTGCCAGCTCACTAGCCGGGGGACCTGGAAACACCATATATTTT. Its protein is CASSLAGGPGNTIYF.

This chain joins TRBV5-8 and TRBJ2-1, with 8 bases matching TRBD2. Germline lookup yields CDR1 SGHTS and CDR2 YDEGEE. V was pared by 3 bases and J by 4 bases, with 9 bases of the junction left unmatched. This CDR3 has 16 amino acids. This CDR3 is CASSWGVLAEYNEQFF. In DNA, the CDR3 is TGTGCCAGCAGCTGGGGAGTACTAGCGGAATACAATGAGCAGTTCTTC.

The chain has TRBV5-5 and TRBJ2-7; tentatively, D is TRBD1 or TRBD2 (5 bases each). Germline CDR1 reads SGHKS; CDR2 reads YYEKEE (reference sequence). The CDR3 spans 14 residues. V lost 4 bases and J 2 bases, leaving 13 bases between the germline ends. The CDR3 protein is CASSIRDGAYEQYF. The CDR3 DNA reads TGTGCCAGCAGCATCCGGGACGGCGCCTACGAGCAGTACTTC.